This note documents a single TCR beta chain sequence. Its matching antigen is unknown. Treatment indicated: roughly 11-day PBMC culture with coronavirus spike peptide pools or control peptides (ViraFEST assay). This sample was taken from a study of vaccination and CD4 T cells after COVID-19. On the study more broadly: The convalescents included six males and four females, and among them two were Hispanic while seven were Caucasian. Either a CEFX pool, an HIV-1 Nef pool, or no peptide was added to control cultures. Regarding the study as a whole: Convalescent patients gained a median approximately 90% of their reactive clones only post-vaccination.

Germline CDR1 is MDHEN and CDR2 is SYDVKM. The CDR3 has 14 amino acids. Deletions cut 10 bases from V and 2 bases from J, with 15 bases between. Cultured CD4+ T cell DNA underwent sequencing with the Oncomine TCR Beta short-read assay. Each CDR3 protein is one row after TCRdb ran MiXCR on the PCR reads. The data contain around 26,000 distinct CDR3 sequences, 64% of them singletons. The chain has TRBV28 and TRBJ1-5, with D uncertain. Sequenced input: CD4+ T cells from blood, cultured in vitro. This sequence was found in a human donor who had recovered from COVID-19. The CDR3 sequence: CATIGGTGNQPQHF. The CDR3, as DNA: TGTGCCACCATAGGCGGCACCGGCAATCAGCCCCAGCATTTT.